These T cell receptor beta chains were read from a single sample in a study of cytomegalovirus exposure and HLA in healthy donors. Clones were read by immunoSEQ multiplex PCR, and TCRdb kept only the in-frame ones, dropping some. The sample lists over 65,000 clones; around 75% were seen once. The specimen sequenced was PBMCs. These receptor sequences come from a middle-aged man in good health and CMV-seronegative. The CDR3 runs from the conserved cysteine through the conserved F or W.

J,V,CDR3
TRBJ2-4,TRBV27,CASSLSGGGADIQYF
TRBJ2-2,TRBV7-3,CASSTRGGHTGELFF
TRBJ2-5,TRBV5-1,CASSWTPGGPGETQYF
TRBJ2-7,TRBV7-9,CSLRASGSSHEQYF
TRBJ1-1,TRBV7-2,CASSLVGAGRITEAFF
TRBJ2-2,TRBV5-1,CASSLERIPGELFF
TRBJ2-7,TRBV10-3,CAISEGTAGTSYEQYF
TRBJ1-1,TRBV9,CASSGGRGFGAFF
TRBJ2-1,TRBV7-9,CASSLVGATSGRAGNEQFF
TRBJ2-1,TRBV5-1,CASSLSGSSYNEQFF
TRBJ2-1,TRBV30,CAWSVRLAGASNSYNEQFF
TRBJ2-1,TRBV7-3,CASSLNGWDEQFF
TRBJ1-4,TRBV2,CASSDRGNPGEKLFF
TRBJ1-2,TRBV2,CASREKTGGTDGYTF
TRBJ2-5,TRBV7-9,CASQSGKRETQYF
TRBJ2-6,TRBV4-1,CASKGLGANVLTF
TRBJ2-7,TRBV7-9,CASSPWTIYEQYF
TRBJ1-3,TRBV19,CASSGYDRLNTIYF
TRBJ2-7,TRBV28,CASSSRVSGVSSYEQYF
TRBJ1-1,TRBV27,CASSTDRVDTEAFF
TRBJ1-3,TRBV5-1,CASSTGTAGNTIYF
TRBJ1-2,TRBV15,CATSRESRAQYYGYTF
TRBJ1-5,TRBV2,CASSVKGAGNQPQHF
TRBJ1-1,TRBV18,CASSPKATGYTEAFF
TRBJ2-7,TRBV7-8,CASTPRGQSYEQYF
TRBJ1-5,TRBV30,CAWTGGAGQPQHF
TRBJ1-1,TRBV7-9,CASRPARRDTEAFF
TRBJ2-2,TRBV5-1,CASSGSLADNTGELFF
TRBJ2-7,TRBV5-1,CASRKGHLSSGSFYEQYF
TRBJ2-1,TRBV9,CASSVNGIREQFF
TRBJ2-7,TRBV28,CASSLIRQTPTSAYEQYF
TRBJ2-1,TRBV28,CASSSPGLDPYYNEQFF
TRBJ1-3,TRBV5-1,CASSLVGPGNTIYF
TRBJ1-1,TRBV6-6,CASSYEGEVNTEAFF
TRBJ2-7,TRBV4-1,CASSQDPNRAYEQYF
TRBJ2-7,TRBV19,CASSIEVTSGVSYEQYF
TRBJ2-1,TRBV4-2,CASSQVADEQFF
TRBJ2-1,TRBV7-9,CASSPGGHEQFF
TRBJ2-7,TRBV18,CASSPEKGHLYEQYF
TRBJ2-5,TRBV13,CASSDQVQETQYF
TRBJ2-3,TRBV28,CALGPAGGHADTQYF
TRBJ2-2,TRBV13,CASSLIFQTSGGSPSRGELFF
TRBJ1-3,TRBV7-9,CASSFGTAGNTIYF
TRBJ1-6,TRBV6-5,CASSKLAGKNSPLHF
TRBJ2-7,TRBV5-1,CASSLGTALAYEQYF
TRBJ1-2,TRBV2,CASSERIGGDYGYTF